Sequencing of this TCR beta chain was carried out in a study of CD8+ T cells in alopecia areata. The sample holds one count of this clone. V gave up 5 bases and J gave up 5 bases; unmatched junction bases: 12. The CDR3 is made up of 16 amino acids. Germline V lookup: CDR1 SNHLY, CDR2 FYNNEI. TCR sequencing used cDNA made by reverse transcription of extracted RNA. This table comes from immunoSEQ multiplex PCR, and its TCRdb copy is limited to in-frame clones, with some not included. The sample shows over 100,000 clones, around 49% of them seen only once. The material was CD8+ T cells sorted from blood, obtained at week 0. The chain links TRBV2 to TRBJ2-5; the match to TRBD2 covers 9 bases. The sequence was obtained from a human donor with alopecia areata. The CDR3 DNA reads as TGTGCCAGCAGTCATCTCGCAGCGGGGGGCAGTGAGACCCAGTACTTC. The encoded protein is CASSHLAAGGSETQYF.